The T cell receptor (beta chain) described here comes from a study of shared clonotypes between healthy human individuals (TCRdb year 2020). Context from the whole study: The cohort included a few men and a couple of women between 18 and 49 years of age. For each donor, three plates each were used for CD4 naive and CD4 memory, two plates were used for CD8 naive, and one plate was used for CD8 memory. The study deeply sequenced blood TCR repertoires of about 5 healthy adults to estimate repertoire size and the extent of clonotype sharing between individuals. To increase sequencing depth and limit assay-specific biases, TCR repertoire library preparation and sequencing were carried out by different laboratories using diverse techniques. Per donor, leukapheresis produced somewhere between about 0.94 and 9.5 billion PBMCs.

CD8 naive samples were obtained by positive selection for CCR7 among CD45RO-negative cells, yielding a CD45RA+CCR7+ population from which TemRA cells were excluded. The donors were healthy, HIV-negative adults who had no recently reported acute infections or vaccinations. All donors were Caucasian adults living in Nashville, Tennessee, USA. Blood was collected by leukapheresis, and PBMCs were isolated by Ficoll-Histopaque density gradient centrifugation and then cryopreserved in liquid nitrogen vapor phase. Analytical flow cytometry was used to check the purity and quantity of each magnetically sorted T cell population. Genomic DNA was isolated from each sorted fraction and quantified by UV absorbance on a Nanodrop 2000c. V loses 1 base of germline sequence and J loses 5 bases, and the interval between the two ends is 14 bases. From the cysteine through the phenylalanine, the CDR3 covers 15 amino acids. Left in the record is the CDR3 DNA by itself, 45 bases read in frame from the first base. The CDR1 and CDR2 encoded by the germline V gene are SNHLY and FYNNEI.

This clone was counted a single time. Its antigen target is currently unknown. No quality values exist for individual bases; no much larger clone is one base distant. Broad study findings and their caveats: Incomplete sequencing was indicated by rarefaction of sorted-subset datasets, despite the large sequencing depth. Because the study included a small number of donors, the genetic and exposure-history diversity represented was limited. When a few donors were compared, the shared fraction of clonotypes was roughly 4.8% for naive CD4, about 4% for naive CD8, about 2.5% for memory CD4, and less than 0.5% for memory CD8. Sampling was limited to blood, and TCR repertoires in tissue likely differ from TCR repertoires in blood. Higher generation probabilities were observed for clonotypes shared by all four sorted-subset donors than for non-shared clonotypes. Naive subsets generally had larger estimated clonotype richness than memory subsets did. Based on pairwise subsampling, the degree of clonotype sharing among donors was expected to be affected by sequencing depth.

TCR CDR3 regions were amplified from genomic DNA by multiplex PCR using the deep immunoSEQ assay. Extracted genomic DNA from each cell subset was distributed evenly across all wells of several immunoSEQ 96-well plates, and each plate was treated as a replicate. For sorted subsets, each replicate PCR was loaded with approximately 200 ng genomic DNA, equivalent to approximately 27,000 T cell genomes. Purified libraries were measured with a Qubit 3.0 fluorometer, size-checked on a Bioanalyzer 2100, and measured again with the KAPA Library Quantification kit. A separate single-read 150-cycle Illumina NextSeq 550 flow cell was used to sequence each immunoSEQ 96-well plate. The authors' analysis ran thus. The immunoSEQ output contained only junctional sequences without quality scores, so filtering could not match that applied to full-length reads. To assign V/J genes and CDR3, sequences were annotated against IMGT germline references using PyIR, a Python wrapper for IgBLAST v1.9. Reads were removed for weak V/J assignments (E-value above 1e-6), missing CDR3, stop codons, out-of-frame junctions, or ambiguous translated residues. V3J clonotypes were defined as sequences sharing an identical inferred V gene, J gene, and CDR3 amino acid sequence. The percentage overlap between two repertoires was calculated by dividing the number of shared unique clonotypes by the size of the smaller repertoire. RTK rarefaction, the Chao1 estimator, and Recon v2.1 estimates of unobserved clonotypes were used to assess repertoire richness. Generation probabilities were computed with OLGA for all TCRbeta clonotypes obtained by the gDNA method from a handful of donors. The table was pulled from immuneACCESS by TCRdb, which kept in-frame rearrangements only. Such tables lose some clones; where checked, under half of the loss comes from unresolved V genes, and the rest has no known cause. V and J calls and clone size are given by that table; D and trimming were obtained from the DNA. This sample is represented by some 2.1 million clones; about 94% of them were singletons. Roughly 1% of the sample is held by the ten biggest clonotypes.

The sequence was collected from a man aged 18 to 35 in good health. Recombination linked TRBV2 to TRBJ2-5; the D segment could be TRBD1, given 6 matching bases. Sequences were obtained from naive CD8+ T cells sorted from blood. The cell subset or site label corresponds to: CD45RA+CCR7+. The CDR3 protein is CASSEEGTGQETQYF. The base sequence is TGTGCCAGCAGTGAAGAGGGTACAGGGCAGGAGACCCAGTACTTC.